Listed here is a single T cell receptor (beta chain). Antigen specificity is unknown. The germline V gene has CDR1 SGHDN and CDR2 FVKESK. Trimming cost V 1 base and J 12 bases; bases outside gene matches: 8. The CDR3 is 14 residues long. A second PCR, run for roughly 7 to 12 cycles, used a sample-barcoded 5' primer plus a J-beta primer mix. TCRdb reanalysed the 5' RACE reads using MiXCR and keeps one entry per CDR3 protein. The sample records 1 million or so distinct CDR3 sequences, under 30% being singletons. Caucasian, healthy and from Russia, the donors were aged between about 6 and 90. Staff drew around 10 milliliters of peripheral blood from each donor. This entry is derived from a study of blood T cells in healthy people across ages. Study-wide points: Measured against age, TCR beta diversity per million T cells decreased in a roughly linear manner.

This sample was shared with a second study, whose subject was T cells of mothers and their children.

This receptor was identified in a girl between 2 and 10 years old in good health. The specimen was blood. The rearrangement links TRBV14 to TRBJ1-1; 10 bases line up with TRBD1. This chain's CDR3 is CASSQAGQGGFSFF. DNA of the CDR3: TGTGCCAGCAGCCAAGCCGGACAGGGGGGATTTTCTTTCTTT.